These 8 T cell receptor beta chains share one sample of origin, sequenced in a study of blood T cells in healthy people across ages. A second PCR of 7 to 11 cycles used a sample-barcoded 5' primer and a J-beta primer mix. Via MiXCR, TCRdb re-called the 5' RACE reads, giving one row per CDR3 protein. The table has fewer than 800,000 distinct CDR3 sequences, 32% seen once; the top ten hold approximately 15%. Sequencing was done on a sample of blood. These receptors all come from a woman of 80 years or more in good health.

This clonotype was counted at least ten times. The chain recombines TRBV27 with TRBJ2-3; TRBD2 might be the D (6 bases). This CDR3 region has 17 residues. Germline CDR1 is MNHEY and CDR2 is SMNVEV (reference sequence). Trimming shortened V by 5 bases and J by 6 bases, and 24 bases separated the two germline ends. CDR3 protein: CASSRNTIAAWIDTQYF. CDR3 nucleotide sequence: TGTGCCAGCAGTCGCAACACCATAGCGGCCTGGATTGATACGCAGTATTTT.

J is TRBJ2-3 and V is TRBV10-3; 8 positions match TRBD1. This CDR3 spans 15 amino acids. Per the germline V gene, CDR1 is ENHRY and CDR2 is SYGVKD. J gave up 8 bases and V 10 bases, and 17 bases lay outside the gene matches. The CDR3 region is CASSAGQVSMGTQYF. DNA of the CDR3: TGTGCCAGCAGCGCGGGACAGGTGTCGATGGGTACGCAGTATTTT.

This clonotype was seen a few times. The rearrangement uses TRBV6-2 or TRBV6-3 and TRBJ1-1, with D maybe TRBD1 (5 bases). The V gene lost 0 bases and the J gene lost 5 bases, with 13 bases spanning the gap. CDR3 length equals 15 residues. Germline V gene sequence: CDR1 MNHEY, CDR2 SVGEGT. The CDR3 reads CASSYSGRRGTEAFF. As DNA, the CDR3 is TGTGCCAGCAGTTACTCGGGCAGGCGGGGGACTGAAGCTTTCTTT.

This clonotype came up many times. This sequence joins TRBV27 and TRBJ1-2; D remains unclear. Trimming pared 5 bases from V and 0 bases from J, leaving 7 bases between. There are 13 residues in the CDR3. The germline gives CDR1 MNHEY, CDR2 SMNVEV (reference sequence). The CDR3, as DNA: TGTGCCAGCAGTGTACAGCCTAACTATGGCTACACCTTC. Its translation is CASSVQPNYGYTF.

A note on this clonotype: This may stem from a read error, because a much larger clone lies one nucleotide away. The chain recombines TRBV9 with TRBJ2-1; 9 bases fit TRBD1. Germline CDR1 is SGDLS and CDR2 is YYNGEE. The CDR3 runs to 15 residues. With V trimmed by 2 bases and J by 5 bases, 5 bases remained unmatched. CDR3 amino acids: CASSVEGTGNNEQFF. CDR3 nucleotide sequence: TGTGCCAGCAGCGTTGAAGGGACAGGGAACAATGAGCAGTTCTTC. Full variable domain (missing parts from reference TRBV9 and TRBJ2-1): DSGVTQTPKHLITATGQRVTLRCSPRSGDLSVYWYQQSLDQGLQFLIQYYNGEERAKGNILERFSAQQFPDLHSELNLSSLELGDSALYFCASSVEGTGNNEQFFGPGTRLTVL.

The V and J genes are TRBV5-5 and TRBJ1-2; 10 bases fit TRBD1. Losses at the gene ends were 0 bases for V and 4 bases for J; bases not matched to a gene: 3. CDR1 and CDR2 (germline): SGHKS, YYEKEE (reference sequence). CDR3 length: 15 amino acids. The CDR3 protein is CASSLGDRGTYGYTF. The CDR3 DNA reads TGTGCCAGCAGCTTGGGGGACAGGGGCACCTATGGCTACACCTTC.

As concerns this clonotype: A much larger clone differs by one base, so this may be a read error. The V and J genes are TRBV7-2 and TRBJ1-4; D call uncertain. Per the germline V gene, CDR1 is SGHTA and CDR2 is FQGNSA. The CDR3 loop spans 16 amino acids. The CDR3 loop is CAGSLGRGLENEKLFF. As DNA, the CDR3 is TGTGCCGGCAGCTTAGGTCGGGGTCTGGAAAATGAAAAACTGTTTTTT.

Remarks on this clonotype: One base away lies a much larger clone, so this may be a sequencing read error. J is TRBJ2-5 and V is TRBV7-9; tentatively, D is TRBD1 or TRBD2 (5 bases each). Germline assignment: CDR1 SEHNR and CDR2 FQNEAQ (reference sequence). The CDR3 is 17 residues long. The CDR3 loop is CASSLARDGLLQETRYF. CDR3 nucleotides: TGTGCCAGCAGCTTAGCCCGGGACGGCCTCCTTCAAGAGACCCGGTACTTC.